This T cell receptor beta chain came from a study of blood T cell repertoires in COVID-19. Study-level background: The origin of the acute and convalescent COVID-19 samples was the United States, Italy and Spain. The cDNA or gDNA used as material had been derived from T cells, B-cell-depleted T cells, or PBMCs.

Authors' methods: Nucleated cell counts were estimated from reference gene primer amplification. Libraries were prepared by immunoSEQ multiplex PCR; TCRdb keeps only in-frame clonotypes and omits some of them. V and J calls and clone size come straight from that table; D and trimming were deduced from the DNA. The table includes hundreds of thousands of clones, around 85% detected once. The CDR3 runs 18 residues. V gave up 3 bases and J gave up 0 bases; unmatched junction bases: 9. Germline assignment: CDR1 SGHNT and CDR2 YENEEA. J is TRBJ2-1 and V is TRBV11-3; 9 nucleotides align to TRBD2. The sequenced sample was peripheral blood. This clonotype was obtained from a woman aged 45-65 years with acute or convalescent COVID-19. This CDR3 reads CASSLGNGAGGSYNEQFF. CDR3 DNA sequence: TGTGCCAGCAGCTTGGGGAACGGAGCGGGGGGCTCCTACAATGAGCAGTTCTTC.